This TCR beta chain derives from a study of blood T cell repertoires in COVID-19. Study summary: Acute and convalescent COVID-19 specimens originated in the United States, Italy and Spain. PBMCs, B-cell-depleted T cells, or T cells were the source of the cDNA or gDNA that made up the material.

With 3 bases removed from V and 4 bases from J, the gap between germline ends came to 13 bases. The CDR3 has 15 residues. Germline values: CDR1 LNHDA, CDR2 SQIVND (reference sequence). As processed by the authors: It was from reference gene primer amplification that nucleated cell counts were estimated. The repertoire was sequenced with immunoSEQ multiplex PCR; TCRdb's copy has only in-frame clones and lacks some. For V, J and clone size, that table is used; D and trimming come from the DNA. Of roughly 41,000 clones in the sample, around four fifths were seen once. Sequencing used peripheral blood. This TCR was sampled from a man in his fifties or sixties with active COVID-19. This chain connects TRBV19 to TRBJ2-1, with a tentative D call TRBD2 (5 bases). Here the CDR3 reads CASSMASGSYNEQFF. The CDR3 DNA reads as TGTGCCAGTAGTATGGCCAGCGGAAGTTACAATGAGCAGTTCTTC.